This TCR beta chain appears in the sequencing data of a study of cytomegalovirus exposure and HLA in healthy donors. Regarding the study as a whole: Most sequenced TCRs were rare (though some public TCRs occurred in many donors).

Looked up from germline, CDR1 is KGHSH and CDR2 is LQKENI. This CDR3 contains 13 residues. Deletions cut 8 bases from V and 4 bases from J, with 12 bases between. Concerning this clone: Its antigen is unidentified.

PCR used 60 Vbeta primers and 13 Jbeta primers. Generated by immunoSEQ multiplex PCR, the TCRdb table keeps only in-frame clones and is missing some. The table includes about 280,000 clones, 70% to 90% detected once. This sequence was found in a woman aged 18-29 years in good health and CMV-seronegative. The chain has TRBV18 and TRBJ1-3, with D perhaps matching TRBD1 (5 bases). The specimen sequenced was PBMCs. CDR3: CASAYGGGNTIYF. CDR3 nucleotide sequence: TGTGCCAGCGCGTACGGGGGAGGAAACACCATATATTTT.